These 2 T cell receptor beta chains originate from one sample sequenced in a study of shared clonotypes between healthy human individuals. Clones were sequenced by immunoSEQ multiplex PCR, and TCRdb holds only the in-frame ones, with some missing. The sample lists roughly 2 million clones; 95% were seen once. The sequencing sample was made of naive CD4+ T cells sorted from blood. Subset given: CD45RA+ positively selected. The receptors shown here come from a man younger than 35 in good health.

The chain links TRBV11-2 to TRBJ2-7, with D hard to call. With 0 bases removed from V and 2 bases from J, the gap between germline ends came to 11 bases. This CDR3 region has 15 residues. Germline loops: CDR1 SGHAT, CDR2 FQNNGV. The CDR3 DNA reads as TGTGCCAGCAGCTTAGAGAGCAGGAGTCCCTACGAGCAGTACTTC. Translated: CASSLESRSPYEQYF.

V and J are TRBV11-2 and TRBJ2-2; TRBD2 matches at 10 bases. With V trimmed by 3 bases and J by 5 bases, 3 bases remained unmatched. Germline V gene data show CDR1 as SGHAT and CDR2 as FQNNGV. The CDR3 has 15 residues. DNA for the CDR3: TGTGCCAGCAGCTTGAATAGCGGGAGGACCGGGGAGCTGTTTTTT. This codes for CASSLNSGRTGELFF.